Included here is one T cell receptor beta chain sequence, with context. Antigen unknown. Baseline, cycle 4 day 1, and cycle 7 day 1 were the blood sampling points. These data are taken from a study of OX40 agonist ivuxolimab in advanced cancers. General study findings and limits: Several nonresponders also turned out to have low normalized T-cell clonal expansion.

The table came from immunoSEQ multiplex PCR; TCRdb's copy has only in-frame clones and leaves some out. The sample consists of about 72,000 clones, about nine tenths of them appearing once. Germline V gene data show CDR1 as MNHEY and CDR2 as SVGAGI. The CDR3 is 14 residues long. The V gene lost 4 bases and the J gene lost 0 bases, with 8 bases spanning the gap. The TCR was taken from an adult with an advanced solid tumor such as melanoma, head and neck, liver or kidney cancer. The material was CD4+ or CD8+ T cells sorted from blood, obtained in a trial of the OX40 agonist ivuxolimab. This chain links TRBV6-5 with TRBJ2-3; D possibly corresponds to TRBD2 (6 bases). CDR3 nucleotide sequence: TGTGCCAGCAGTTCGGAGGGGAGCACAGATACGCAGTATTTT. The encoded protein is CASSSEGSTDTQYF.